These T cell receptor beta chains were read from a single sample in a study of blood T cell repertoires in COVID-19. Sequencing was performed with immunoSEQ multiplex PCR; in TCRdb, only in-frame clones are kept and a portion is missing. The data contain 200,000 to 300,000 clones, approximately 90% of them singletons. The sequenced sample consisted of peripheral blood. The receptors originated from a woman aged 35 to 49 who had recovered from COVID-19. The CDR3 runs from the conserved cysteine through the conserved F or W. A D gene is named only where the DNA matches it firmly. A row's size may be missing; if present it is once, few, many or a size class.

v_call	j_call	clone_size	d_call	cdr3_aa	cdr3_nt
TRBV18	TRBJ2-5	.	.	CASSPPSIETQYF	TGTGCCAGCTCACCACCGAGCATTGAGACCCAGTACTTC
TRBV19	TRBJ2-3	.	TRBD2	CASTPSGRSADTQYF	TGTGCCAGTACCCCTAGCGGGAGGTCGGCAGATACGCAGTATTTT
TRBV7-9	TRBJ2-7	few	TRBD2	CASSPPGGSGSYEQYF	TGTGCCAGCAGCCCGCCGGGCGGGAGCGGCTCCTACGAGCAGTACTTC
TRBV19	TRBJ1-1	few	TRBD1	CASSGIDRAAEAFF	TGTGCCAGTAGTGGGATCGACAGGGCTGCTGAAGCTTTCTTT
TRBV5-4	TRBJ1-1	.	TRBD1	CASSRTGRANTEAFF	TGTGCCAGCAGCCGGACAGGGCGCGCGAACACTGAAGCTTTCTTT
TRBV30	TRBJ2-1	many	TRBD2	CAWSRGGPNEQFF	TGTGCCTGGAGTAGGGGAGGGCCCAATGAGCAGTTCTTC
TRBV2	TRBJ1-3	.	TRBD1	CASSAGTGTGNTIYF	TGTGCCAGCAGCGCCGGGACAGGGACTGGAAACACCATATATTTT
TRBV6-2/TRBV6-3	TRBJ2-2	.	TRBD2	CASSPPTSLTGELFF	TGTGCCAGCAGCCCCCCGACTAGCCTAACCGGGGAGCTGTTTTTT
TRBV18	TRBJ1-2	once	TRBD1	CASSPWGQNYGYTF	TGTGCCAGCTCACCATGGGGACAGAACTATGGCTACACCTTC
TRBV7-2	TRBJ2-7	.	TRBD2	CASNPSGPTREQYF	TGTGCCAGCAACCCTAGCGGGCCCACCCGCGAGCAGTACTTC
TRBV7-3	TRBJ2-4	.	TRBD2	CASSLTGGRDKNIQYF	TGTGCCAGCAGCTTAACGGGCGGGAGGGATAAAAACATTCAGTACTTC
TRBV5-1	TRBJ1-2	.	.	CASSPRMALHRASYGYTF	TGCGCCAGCAGCCCCCGTATGGCCCTTCACAGGGCTAGCTATGGCTACACCTTC
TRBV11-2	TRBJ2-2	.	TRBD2	CASSLDSSGKRTGELFF	TGTGCCAGCAGCTTAGATTCTAGCGGTAAACGCACCGGGGAGCTGTTTTTT
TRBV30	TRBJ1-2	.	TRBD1	CAWSEGAAYGYTF	TGTGCCTGGAGTGAGGGGGCCGCCTATGGCTACACCTTC
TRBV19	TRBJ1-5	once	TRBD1	CASSGTGSNQPQHF	TGTGCCAGTAGTGGGACAGGGTCCAATCAGCCCCAGCATTTT
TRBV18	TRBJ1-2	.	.	CASSPRGGGGYTF	TGTGCCAGCTCACCCCGGGGGGGAGGTGGCTACACCTTC
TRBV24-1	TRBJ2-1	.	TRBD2	CATSDRGGRDRNEQFF	TGTGCCACCAGTGATCGGGGGGGACGCGACCGCAATGAGCAGTTCTTC
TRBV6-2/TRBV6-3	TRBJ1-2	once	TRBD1	CASRPSGTGGDSGYTF	TGTGCCAGCCGCCCTTCCGGGACAGGGGGCGATTCGGGCTACACCTTC
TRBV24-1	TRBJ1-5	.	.	CATSDFAGAQHF	TGTGCCACCAGTGATTTCGCGGGGGCCCAGCATTTT
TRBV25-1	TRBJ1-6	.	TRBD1	CASRADRGPSPLHF	TGTGCCAGCAGGGCGGACAGGGGTCCCTCACCCCTCCACTTT
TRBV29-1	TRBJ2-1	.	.	CSVQGGSYNEQFF	TGCAGCGTTCAGGGGGGCTCCTACAATGAGCAGTTCTTC
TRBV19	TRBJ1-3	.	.	CASTPSGHSGNTIYF	TGTGCCAGTACCCCATCGGGACACTCTGGAAACACCATATATTTT
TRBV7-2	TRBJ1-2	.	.	CASSPAGAGAVGYTF	TGTGCCAGCAGCCCGGCGGGGGCAGGGGCGGTTGGCTACACCTTC
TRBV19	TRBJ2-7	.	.	CASSPRGSYEQYF	TGTGCCAGTAGCCCGAGGGGGTCCTACGAGCAGTACTTC
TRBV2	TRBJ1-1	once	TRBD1	CAGQGAQSQRAEAFF	TGTGCCGGACAGGGGGCCCAGTCCCAACGGGCTGAAGCTTTCTTT
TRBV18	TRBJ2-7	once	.	CASSTDGGLEQYF	TGTGCCAGCTCAACGGACGGGGGGCTCGAGCAGTACTTC
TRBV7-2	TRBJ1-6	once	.	CASSLGLAHNSPLHF	TGTGCCAGCAGCTTAGGGCTGGCCCATAATTCACCCCTCCACTTT
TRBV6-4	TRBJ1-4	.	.	CASSENLGNEKLFF	TGTGCCAGCAGTGAGAATCTAGGAAATGAAAAACTGTTTTTT
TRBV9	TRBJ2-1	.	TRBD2	CASSVVGGTSARNEQFF	TGTGCCAGCAGCGTAGTTGGGGGGACTAGCGCCCGCAATGAGCAGTTCTTC
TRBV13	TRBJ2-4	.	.	CASSLGHRPDIQYF	TGTGCCAGCAGCTTAGGGCACAGGCCGGACATTCAGTACTTC
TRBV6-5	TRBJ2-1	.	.	CASSKRTRAYNEQFF	TGTGCCAGCAGTAAGAGGACAAGGGCCTACAATGAGCAGTTCTTC
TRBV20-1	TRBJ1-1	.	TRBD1	CSASGRGATEAFF	TGCAGTGCTAGTGGCAGGGGGGCGACTGAAGCTTTCTTT
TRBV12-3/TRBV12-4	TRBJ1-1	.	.	CASSRTANTEAFF	TGTGCCAGCAGCCGGACAGCCAACACTGAAGCTTTCTTT
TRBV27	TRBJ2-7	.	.	CASSLSADSYEQYF	TGTGCCAGCAGTTTATCGGCTGACTCCTACGAGCAGTACTTC
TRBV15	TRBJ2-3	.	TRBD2	CATSPQRGTSTDTQYF	TGTGCCACCAGCCCCCAGCGGGGAACTAGCACAGATACGCAGTATTTT
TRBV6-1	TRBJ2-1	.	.	CASSDVQRPVKQFF	TGTGCCAGCAGTGATGTTCAGCGGCCGGTCAAGCAGTTCTTC
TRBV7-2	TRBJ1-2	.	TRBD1	CASSSDRGGHYGYTF	TGTGCCAGCAGCTCGGACAGGGGCGGGCACTATGGCTACACCTTC
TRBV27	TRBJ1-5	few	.	CASSKRDNQPQHF	TGTGCCAGCAGTAAGCGGGACAATCAGCCCCAGCATTTT
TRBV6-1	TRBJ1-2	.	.	CASSEWQIQQANYGYTF	TGTGCCAGCAGTGAATGGCAGATTCAACAGGCTAACTATGGCTACACCTTC
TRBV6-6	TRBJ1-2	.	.	CASSHPGGAPGNYGYTF	TGTGCCAGCAGTCACCCGGGGGGGGCGCCGGGTAACTATGGCTACACCTTC
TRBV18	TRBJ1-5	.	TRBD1	CASSYSTGGGGPQHF	TGTGCCAGCTCGTATTCCACAGGGGGCGGTGGGCCCCAGCATTTT
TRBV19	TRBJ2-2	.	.	CASSIDRTGELFF	TGTGCCAGTAGTATAGATCGGACCGGGGAGCTGTTTTTT
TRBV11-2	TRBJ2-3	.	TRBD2	CASSQIAGGTTDTQYF	TGTGCCAGCAGCCAAATAGCGGGAGGGACCACAGATACGCAGTATTTT
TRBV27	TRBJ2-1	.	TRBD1	CASSQGQENNEQFF	TGTGCCAGCAGCCAAGGACAGGAAAACAATGAGCAGTTCTTC
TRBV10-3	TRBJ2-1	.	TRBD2	CAISDGDYYNEQFF	TGTGCCATCAGTGATGGGGACTACTACAATGAGCAGTTCTTC
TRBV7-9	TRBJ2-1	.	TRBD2	CASSLTGRTSGARNEQFF	TGTGCCAGCAGCCTAACTGGTAGGACTAGCGGGGCCAGGAATGAGCAGTTCTTC
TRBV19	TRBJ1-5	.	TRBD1	CASSMGAGGPPRPQHF	TGTGCCAGTAGTATGGGGGCAGGGGGCCCTCCCCGGCCCCAGCATTTT
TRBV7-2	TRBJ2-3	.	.	CASSSTPQDTQYF	TGTGCCAGCAGCTCCACCCCGCAGGATACGCAGTATTTT